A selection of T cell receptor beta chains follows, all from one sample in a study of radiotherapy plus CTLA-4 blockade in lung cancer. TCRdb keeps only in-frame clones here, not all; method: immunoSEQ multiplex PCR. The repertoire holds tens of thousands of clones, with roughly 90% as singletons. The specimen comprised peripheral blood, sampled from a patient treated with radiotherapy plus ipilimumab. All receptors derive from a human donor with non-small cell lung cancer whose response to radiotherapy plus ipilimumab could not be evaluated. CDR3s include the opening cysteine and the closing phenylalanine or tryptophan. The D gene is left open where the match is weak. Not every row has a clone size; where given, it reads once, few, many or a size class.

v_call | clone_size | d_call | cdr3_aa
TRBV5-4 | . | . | CASSPTHQGGGDTQYF
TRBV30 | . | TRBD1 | CAWRWTGAGELFF
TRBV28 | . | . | CASSSPKTGVSNQPQHF
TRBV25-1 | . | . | CASSDGRVGGEGDGYTF
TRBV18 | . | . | CASSPRRLPYEQYF
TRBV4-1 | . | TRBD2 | CASSQPGLDYEQYF
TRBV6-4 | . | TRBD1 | CASSLTRDRQPFYEQYF
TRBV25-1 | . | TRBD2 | CASSAGLAGVSGEQYF
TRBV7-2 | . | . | CASSFGVLDTQYF
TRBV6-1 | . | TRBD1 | CASSERDRAGGEGYTF
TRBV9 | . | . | CASSPSGVMNTEAFF
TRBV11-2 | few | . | CASSLGAGSNTGELFF
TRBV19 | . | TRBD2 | CASSVSGRSSYNEQFF
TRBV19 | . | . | CASSMGQYNEQFF
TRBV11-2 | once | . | CASSFASGTPNF
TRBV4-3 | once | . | CASSQDYQGGETQYF
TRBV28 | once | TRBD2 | CASSFPTGTSGKNTGELFF
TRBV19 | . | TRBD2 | CASSLTSGRTYEQYF
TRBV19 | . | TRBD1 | CASRDRGAAGSYTF
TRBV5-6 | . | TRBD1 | CASSLGLRTGNQPQHF
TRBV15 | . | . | CATSRRTDTDTQYF
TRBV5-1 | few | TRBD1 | CASSFNRGTEAFF
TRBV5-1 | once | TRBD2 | CASSLEGLADYNEQFF
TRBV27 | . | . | CASSLWGVRDSYNSPLHF
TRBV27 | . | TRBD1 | CASSLSTGGAYNEQFF
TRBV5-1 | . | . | CASSLQRGETQYF
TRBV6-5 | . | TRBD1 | CASSSDRGSAFF
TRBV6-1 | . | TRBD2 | CASSEFVWGGNEQFF
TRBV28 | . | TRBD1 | CASRGGTGRLYSNQPQHF
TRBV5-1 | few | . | CASSFTEGNSPLHF
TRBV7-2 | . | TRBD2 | CASSLAWTSGRAGEQFF
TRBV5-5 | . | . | CASSPTATAGGEAFF
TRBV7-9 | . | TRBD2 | CASSYSGRGSNEQFF
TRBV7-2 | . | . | CASSLAQQNTEAFF
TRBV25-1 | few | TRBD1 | CASSESGTEQAFF
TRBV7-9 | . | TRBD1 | CASSVGQADLYGYTF
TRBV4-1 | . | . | CASSQDPRNQPQHF
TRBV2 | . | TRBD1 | CASRAGDRVSSGYTF
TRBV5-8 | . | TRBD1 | CASIRDRTFYGYTF
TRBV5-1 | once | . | CASSLEVGTNEQYF
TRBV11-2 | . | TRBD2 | CASSLGLAGGNEQFF
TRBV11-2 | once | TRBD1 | CASSLEGQGGNEQFF
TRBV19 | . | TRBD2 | CASWRGGLTEQFF
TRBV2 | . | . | CASRGQGVGETQYF
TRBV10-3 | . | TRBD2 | CAISDGGGQETQYF